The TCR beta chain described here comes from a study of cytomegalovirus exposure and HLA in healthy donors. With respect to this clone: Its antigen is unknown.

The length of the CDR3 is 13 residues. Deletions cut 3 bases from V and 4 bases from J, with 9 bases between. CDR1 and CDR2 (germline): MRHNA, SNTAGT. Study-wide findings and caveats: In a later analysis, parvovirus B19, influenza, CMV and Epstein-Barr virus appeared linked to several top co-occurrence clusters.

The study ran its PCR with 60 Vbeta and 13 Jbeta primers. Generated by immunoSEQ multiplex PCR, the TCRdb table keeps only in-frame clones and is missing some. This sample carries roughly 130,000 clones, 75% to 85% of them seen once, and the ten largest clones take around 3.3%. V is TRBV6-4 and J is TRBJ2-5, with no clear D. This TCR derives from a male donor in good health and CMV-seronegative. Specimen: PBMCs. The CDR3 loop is CASSEVRGETQYF. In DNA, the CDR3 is TGTGCCAGCAGTGAAGTTAGAGGAGAGACCCAGTACTTC.